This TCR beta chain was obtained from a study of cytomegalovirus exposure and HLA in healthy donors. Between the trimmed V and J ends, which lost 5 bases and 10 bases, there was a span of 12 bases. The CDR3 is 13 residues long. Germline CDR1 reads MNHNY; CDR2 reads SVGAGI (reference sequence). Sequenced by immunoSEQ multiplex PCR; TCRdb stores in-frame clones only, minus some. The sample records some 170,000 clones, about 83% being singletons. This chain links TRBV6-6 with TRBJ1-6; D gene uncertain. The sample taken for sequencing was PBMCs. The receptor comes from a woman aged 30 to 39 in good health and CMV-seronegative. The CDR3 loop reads CASSHDTRSPLHF. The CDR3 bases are TGTGCCAGCAGTCACGACACTAGGTCACCCCTCCACTTT.